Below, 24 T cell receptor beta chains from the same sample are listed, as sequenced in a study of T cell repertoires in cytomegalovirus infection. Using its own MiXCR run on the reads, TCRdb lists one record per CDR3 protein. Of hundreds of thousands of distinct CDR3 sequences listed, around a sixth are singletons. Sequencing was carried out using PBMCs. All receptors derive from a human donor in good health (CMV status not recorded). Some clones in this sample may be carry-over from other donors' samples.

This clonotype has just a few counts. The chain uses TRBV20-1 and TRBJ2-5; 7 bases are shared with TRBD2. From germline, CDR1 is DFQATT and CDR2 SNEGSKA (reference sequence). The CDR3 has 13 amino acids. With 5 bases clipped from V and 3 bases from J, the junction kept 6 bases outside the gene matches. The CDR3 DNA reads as TGCAGTGCTCCTAAGGGAGGGAAAGAGACCCAGTACTTC. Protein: CSAPKGGKETQYF.

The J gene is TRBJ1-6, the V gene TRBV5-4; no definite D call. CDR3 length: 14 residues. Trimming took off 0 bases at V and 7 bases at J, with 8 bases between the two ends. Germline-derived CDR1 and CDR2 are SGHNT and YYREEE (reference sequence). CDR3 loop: CASSLDGRNSPLHF. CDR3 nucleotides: TGTGCCAGCAGCTTGGATGGCAGGAATTCACCCCTCCACTTT.

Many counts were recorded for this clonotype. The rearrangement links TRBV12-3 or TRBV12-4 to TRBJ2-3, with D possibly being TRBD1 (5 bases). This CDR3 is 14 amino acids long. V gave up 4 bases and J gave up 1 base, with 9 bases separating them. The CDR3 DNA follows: TGTGCCAGCAGTTACCGACAGCGCACAGATACGCAGTATTTT. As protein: CASSYRQRTDTQYF.

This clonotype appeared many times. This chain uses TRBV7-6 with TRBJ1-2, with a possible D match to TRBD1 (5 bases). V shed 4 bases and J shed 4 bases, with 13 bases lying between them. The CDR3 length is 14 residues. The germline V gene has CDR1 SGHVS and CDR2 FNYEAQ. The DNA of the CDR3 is TGTGCCAGCAGCTCAGGGACGGGTAGCTATGGCTACACCTTC. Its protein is CASSSGTGSYGYTF.

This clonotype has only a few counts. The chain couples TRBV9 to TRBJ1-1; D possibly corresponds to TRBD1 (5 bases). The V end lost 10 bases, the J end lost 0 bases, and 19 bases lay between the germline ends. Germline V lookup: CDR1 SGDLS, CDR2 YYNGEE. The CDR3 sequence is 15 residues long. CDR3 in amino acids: CASSPRGNMNTEAFF. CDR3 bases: TGTGCCTCCAGTCCCCGGGGGAACATGAACACTGAAGCTTTCTTT.

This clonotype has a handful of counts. CDR3 sequence: CASSITEKETQYF. The CDR3 DNA sequence: TGTGCCAGCTCAATAACAGAAAAAGAGACCCAGTACTTC. The chain combines TRBV12-3 or TRBV12-4 with TRBJ2-5, with D unresolved. This CDR3 comprises 13 residues. The V end was cut by 8 bases, the J end by 3 bases, with 13 bases between.

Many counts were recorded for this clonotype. Written as DNA, the CDR3 is TGTGCCAGCAGCCTAAGGGTAGACAGTTCACCCCTCCACTTT. The encoded protein is CASSLRVDSSPLHF. The chain couples TRBV7-9 to TRBJ1-6, with a possible D match to TRBD1 (5 bases). The V gene's germline CDR1 is SEHNR and CDR2 FQNEAQ (reference sequence). V lost 5 bases and J 9 bases, leaving 14 bases between the germline ends. This CDR3 is 14 amino acids long.

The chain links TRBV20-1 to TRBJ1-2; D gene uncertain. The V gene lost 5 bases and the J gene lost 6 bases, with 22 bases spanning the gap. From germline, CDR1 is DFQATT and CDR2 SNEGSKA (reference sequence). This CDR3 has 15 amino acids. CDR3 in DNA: TGCAGTGCTCGCGGGTCCGGGGTTATCTCCCATGGCTACACCTTC. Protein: CSARGSGVISHGYTF.

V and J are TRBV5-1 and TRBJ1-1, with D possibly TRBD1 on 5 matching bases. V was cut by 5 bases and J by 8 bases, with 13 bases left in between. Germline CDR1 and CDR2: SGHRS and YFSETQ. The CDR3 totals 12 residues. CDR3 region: CASRGEGTEAFF. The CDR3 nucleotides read TGCGCCAGCAGAGGGGAAGGGACCGAAGCTTTCTTT.

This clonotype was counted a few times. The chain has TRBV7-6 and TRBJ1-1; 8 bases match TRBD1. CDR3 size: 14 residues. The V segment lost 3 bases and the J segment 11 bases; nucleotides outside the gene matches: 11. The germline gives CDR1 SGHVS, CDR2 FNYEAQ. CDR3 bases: TGTGCCAGCAGCTTTTCCGACCGACAGGGGCCCGCTTTCTTT. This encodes CASSFSDRQGPAFF.

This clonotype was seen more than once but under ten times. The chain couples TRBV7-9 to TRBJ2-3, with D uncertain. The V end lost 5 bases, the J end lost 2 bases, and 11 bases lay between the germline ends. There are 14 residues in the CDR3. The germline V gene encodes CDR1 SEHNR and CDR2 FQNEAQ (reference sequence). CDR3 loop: CASSQSAYTDTQYF. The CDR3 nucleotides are TGTGCCAGCAGCCAAAGCGCCTACACAGATACGCAGTATTTT.

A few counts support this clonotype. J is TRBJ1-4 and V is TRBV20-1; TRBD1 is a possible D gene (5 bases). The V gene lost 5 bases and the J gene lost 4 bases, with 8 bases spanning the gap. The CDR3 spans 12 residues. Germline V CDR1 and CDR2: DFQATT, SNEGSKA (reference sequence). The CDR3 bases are TGCAGTGCTCGGCAGGGTAATGAAAAACTGTTTTTT. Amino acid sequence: CSARQGNEKLFF.

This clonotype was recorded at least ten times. The CDR3 loop reads CASSLVLGTDYEQYF. CDR3 in DNA: TGTGCCAGCAGCTTAGTTCTGGGAACCGACTACGAGCAGTACTTC. The chain links TRBV7-2 to TRBJ2-7; D not resolved. V gave up 1 base and J gave up 3 bases, with 13 bases separating them. Germline CDR1 reads SGHTA; CDR2 reads FQGNSA. The CDR3 spans 15 residues. Full variable domain (remainder filled in from reference TRBV7-2 and TRBJ2-7): GAGVSQSPSNKVTEKGKDVELRCDPISGHTALYWYRQSLGQGLEFLIYFQGNSAPDKSGLPSDRFSAERTGGSVSTLTIQRTQQEDSAVYLCASSLVLGTDYEQYFGPGTRLTVT.

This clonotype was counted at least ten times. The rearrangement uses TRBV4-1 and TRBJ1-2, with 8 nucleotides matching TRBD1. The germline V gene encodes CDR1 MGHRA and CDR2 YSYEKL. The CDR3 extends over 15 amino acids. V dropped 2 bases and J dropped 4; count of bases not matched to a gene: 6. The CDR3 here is CASSQSQGALYGYTF. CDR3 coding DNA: TGCGCCAGCAGCCAATCGCAGGGGGCTCTCTATGGCTACACCTTC.

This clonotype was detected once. The CDR3 sequence: CASSFSAEVYGYTF. CDR3 nucleotide sequence: TGTGCCAGCAGCTTTAGCGCGGAAGTCTATGGCTACACCTTC. V and J are TRBV2 and TRBJ1-2; D is uncertain. This CDR3 is 14 amino acids long. CDR1 SNHLY and CDR2 FYNNEI come from the germline V gene. With 6 bases removed from V and 4 bases from J, the gap between germline ends came to 15 bases.

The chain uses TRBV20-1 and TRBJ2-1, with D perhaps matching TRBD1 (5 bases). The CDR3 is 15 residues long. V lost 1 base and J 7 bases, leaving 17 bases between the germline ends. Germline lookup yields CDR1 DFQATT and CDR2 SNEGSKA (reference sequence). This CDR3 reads CSARGVGHLRNEQFF. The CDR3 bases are TGCAGTGCTAGAGGGGTGGGGCACCTTCGGAATGAGCAGTTCTTC.

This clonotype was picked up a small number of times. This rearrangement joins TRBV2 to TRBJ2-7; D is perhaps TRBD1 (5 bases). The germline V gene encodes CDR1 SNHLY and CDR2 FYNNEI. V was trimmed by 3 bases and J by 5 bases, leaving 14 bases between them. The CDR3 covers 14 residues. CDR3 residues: CASSEERGQNEQYF. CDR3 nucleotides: TGTGCCAGCAGTGAGGAAAGGGGCCAGAACGAGCAGTACTTC.

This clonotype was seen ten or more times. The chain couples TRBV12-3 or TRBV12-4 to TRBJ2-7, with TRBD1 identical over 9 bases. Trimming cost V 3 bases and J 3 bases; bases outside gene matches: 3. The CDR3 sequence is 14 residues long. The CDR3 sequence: CASSLGTGNYEQYF. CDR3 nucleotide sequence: TGTGCCAGCAGTTTGGGGACAGGGAACTACGAGCAGTACTTC.

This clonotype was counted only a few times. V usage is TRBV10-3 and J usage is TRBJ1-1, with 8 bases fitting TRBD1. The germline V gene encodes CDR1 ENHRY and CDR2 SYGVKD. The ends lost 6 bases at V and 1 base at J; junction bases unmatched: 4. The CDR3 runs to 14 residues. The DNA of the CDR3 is TGTGCCATCAGAGACAGGGGAGAGAACACTGAAGCTTTCTTT. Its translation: CAIRDRGENTEAFF.

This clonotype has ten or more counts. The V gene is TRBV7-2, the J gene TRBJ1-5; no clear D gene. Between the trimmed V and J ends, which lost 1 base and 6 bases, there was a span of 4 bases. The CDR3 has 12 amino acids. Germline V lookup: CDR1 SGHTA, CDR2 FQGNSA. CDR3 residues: CASSLGVQPQHF. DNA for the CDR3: TGTGCCAGCAGCTTAGGTGTTCAGCCCCAGCATTTT.

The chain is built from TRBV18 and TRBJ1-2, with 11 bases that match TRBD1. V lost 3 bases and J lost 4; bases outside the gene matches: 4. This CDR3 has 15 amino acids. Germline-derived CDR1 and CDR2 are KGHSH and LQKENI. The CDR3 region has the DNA TGTGCCAGCTCACCCCTCGGGACAGGGGGCTATGGCTACACCTTC. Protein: CASSPLGTGGYGYTF. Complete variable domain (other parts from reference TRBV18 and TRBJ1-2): NAGVMQNPRHLVRRRGQEARLRCSPMKGHSHVYWYRQLPEEGLKFMVYLQKENIIDESGMPKERFSAEFPKEGPSILRIQQVVRGDSAAYFCASSPLGTGGYGYTFGSGTRLTVV.

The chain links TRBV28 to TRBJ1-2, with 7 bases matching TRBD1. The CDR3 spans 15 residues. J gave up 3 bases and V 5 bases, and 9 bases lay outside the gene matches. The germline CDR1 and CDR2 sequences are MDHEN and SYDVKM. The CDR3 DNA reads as TGTGCCAGCAGTGCCTACGACAGGGACGACTATGGCTACACCTTC. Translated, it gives CASSAYDRDDYGYTF.

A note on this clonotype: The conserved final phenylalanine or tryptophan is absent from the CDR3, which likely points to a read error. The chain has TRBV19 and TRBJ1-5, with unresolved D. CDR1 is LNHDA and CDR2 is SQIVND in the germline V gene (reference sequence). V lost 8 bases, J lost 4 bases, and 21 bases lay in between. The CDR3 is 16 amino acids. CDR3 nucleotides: TGTGCCAGTGTGGGGAAAATAGACCGTGAGAATCAGCCCCAGCATTGT. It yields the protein CASVGKIDRENQPQHC.

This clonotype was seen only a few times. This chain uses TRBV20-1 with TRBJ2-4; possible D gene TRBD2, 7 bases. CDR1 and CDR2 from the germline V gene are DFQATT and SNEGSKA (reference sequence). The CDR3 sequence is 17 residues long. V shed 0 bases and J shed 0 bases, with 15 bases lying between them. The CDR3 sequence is CSAREAGRGLAKNIQYF. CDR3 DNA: TGCAGTGCTAGAGAGGCTGGGCGGGGGCTAGCCAAAAACATTCAGTACTTC.